The 27 T cell receptor beta chains below come from one sample, sequenced in a study of control samples from healthy donors and cancer patients. Produced via immunoSEQ multiplex PCR; TCRdb's table is partial and in-frame only. The sample records fewer than 200,000 clones, approximately 92% being singletons. Sequences were obtained from blood. The receptors here all came from an older woman in good health.

The V gene is TRBV29-1, the J gene TRBJ1-4; D is unresolved. The germline V and J ends were trimmed by 1 base and 6 bases, with 6 bases remaining between them. Looked up from germline, CDR1 is SQVTM and CDR2 is ANQGSEA. CDR3 length equals 12 residues. The CDR3 loop is CSVEGDYEKLFF. In DNA, the CDR3 is TGCAGCGTTGAAGGAGACTATGAAAAACTGTTTTTT.

V usage is TRBV19 and J usage is TRBJ2-1, with 7 positions matching TRBD1. The CDR3 covers 16 residues. Germline V gene lookup returns CDR1 LNHDA and CDR2 SQIVND (reference sequence). With 3 bases clipped from V and 9 bases from J, the junction kept 14 bases outside the gene matches. In DNA form, the CDR3 reads TGTGCCAGTAGTATGACAGGGCAATATCCGGTGAGTGAGCAGTTCTTC. It is translated as CASSMTGQYPVSEQFF.

The chain joins TRBV5-1 to TRBJ1-5, with TRBD1 identical over 8 bases. V shed 4 bases, J shed 5 bases, and the junction held 5 bases outside the gene matches. In germline, CDR1 is SGHRS, CDR2 YFSETQ. The CDR3 covers 14 residues. The CDR3 region has the DNA TGCGCCAGCAGCGTGGGACAGGCTGATCAGCCCCAGCATTTT. Translation gives CASSVGQADQPQHF.

CDR3 nucleotide sequence: TGTGCCAGCAGCAAGACAGGGCATGGGGAAAAACTGTTTTTT. It is translated as CASSKTGHGEKLFF. V gene TRBV5-4 combines with J gene TRBJ1-4; TRBD1 agrees at 7 bases. J lost 8 bases, V lost 4 bases, and 8 bases had no gene match. CDR3 length: 14 amino acids. Germline V lookup: CDR1 SGHNT, CDR2 YYREEE (reference sequence).

The chain recombines TRBV19 with TRBJ1-2; no firm D call. The CDR3 loop spans 12 amino acids. Germline-derived CDR1 and CDR2 are LNHDA and SQIVND (reference sequence). V was pared by 4 bases and J by 8 bases, with 11 bases between. CDR3 protein: CASSSRRRGYTF. The CDR3 region has the DNA TGTGCCAGTAGTAGCCGCCGGAGAGGCTACACCTTC. The variable domain in full, with the rest retrieved from reference TRBV19 and TRBJ1-2, is DGGITQSPKYLFRKEGQNVTLSCEQNLNHDAMYWYRQDPGQGLRLIYYSQIVNDFQKGDIAEGYSVSREKKESFPLTVTSAQKNPTAFYLCASSSRRRGYTFGSGTRLTVV.

The rearrangement uses TRBV15 and TRBJ2-3, with TRBD2 matching over 9 bases. The V gene's germline CDR1 is LNHNV and CDR2 YYDKDF (reference sequence). The CDR3 spans 16 residues. V dropped 2 bases and J dropped 7; count of bases not matched to a gene: 10. The CDR3 bases are TGTGCCACCAGCAGACGTAGCGGGGGAGCTATCAATACGCAGTATTTT. Translated: CATSRRSGGAINTQYF.

This chain joins TRBV5-1 and TRBJ1-4; TRBD1 matches at 9 bases. The V gene end was trimmed by 3 bases and the J gene end by 4 bases; junction bases not matched to a gene: 7. CDR3 length equals 16 residues. The germline V gene encodes CDR1 SGHRS and CDR2 YFSETQ. The CDR3 region is CASSWKGQGYNEKLFF. The CDR3 DNA reads as TGCGCCAGCAGCTGGAAGGGACAGGGTTATAATGAAAAACTGTTTTTT.

V usage is TRBV7-2 and J usage is TRBJ1-6, with D uncertain. Germline CDR1 and CDR2: SGHTA and FQGNSA. V lost 5 bases to trimming and J lost 9 bases, with 8 bases between them. The CDR3 has 12 residues. The CDR3 sequence: CASSPPASPLHF. CDR3 nucleotide sequence: TGTGCCAGCAGCCCCCCGGCTTCACCCCTCCACTTT. Full variable domain (rest looked up from reference TRBV7-2 and TRBJ1-6): GAGVSQSPSNKVTEKGKDVELRCDPISGHTALYWYRQSLGQGLEFLIYFQGNSAPDKSGLPSDRFSAERTGGSVSTLTIQRTQQEDSAVYLCASSPPASPLHFGNGTRLTVT.

The CDR3 region has the DNA TGTGCCAGCACCCCGGGACTAGCCCGTGGAGATACGCAGTATTTT. It specifies CASTPGLARGDTQYF. The gene calls are TRBV6-2 or TRBV6-3 and TRBJ2-3, with 9 bases that match TRBD2. The CDR3 is 15 amino acids. J lost 5 bases, V lost 7 bases, and 10 bases had no gene match. Germline assignment: CDR1 MNHEY and CDR2 SVGEGT.

This clone has only one observation. V is TRBV27 and J is TRBJ1-6; 7 nucleotides match TRBD1. Germline-derived CDR1 and CDR2 are MNHEY and SMNVEV (reference sequence). CDR3 length: 19 amino acids. After removal of 2 bases from V and 6 bases from J, the junction contained 16 bases not matched to a gene. The CDR3 here is CASSLRVRGTEMTNSPLHF. In DNA form, the CDR3 reads TGTGCCAGCAGTTTAAGGGTCAGGGGGACAGAAATGACTAATTCACCCCTCCACTTT.

The chain employs TRBV3-1 (or the pseudogene TRBV3-2) and TRBJ1-3; 7 positions match TRBD1. Germline CDR1 LGHDT, CDR2 YNNKEL (reference sequence). The CDR3 sequence is 14 residues long. Trimming took 5 bases from V and 4 from J; bases not matched to a gene: 5. As DNA, the CDR3 is TGTGCCAGCAGCGTACAGGGGTTCGGAAACACCATATATTTT. It encodes CASSVQGFGNTIYF.

The rearrangement joins TRBV11-2 to TRBJ1-5; a possible D gene is TRBD1 (5 bases). This CDR3 contains 13 residues. Germline-derived CDR1 and CDR2 are SGHAT and FQNNGV. Between the trimmed V and J ends, which lost 5 bases and 7 bases, there was a span of 12 bases. The CDR3 spells CASSEGFEQPQHF. For the CDR3, the DNA is TGTGCCAGCAGCGAGGGGTTCGAGCAGCCCCAGCATTTT.

This clone was detected once. J is TRBJ1-2 and V is TRBV6-2 or TRBV6-3, with 7 bases identical to TRBD1. The CDR3 is 15 residues long. Trimming removed 2 bases from V and 2 bases from J; junction bases left unmatched: 5. Germline CDR1 and CDR2: MNHEY and SVGEGT. The CDR3 loop reads CASSYPQTGNYGYTF. Here the CDR3 DNA reads TGTGCCAGCAGTTACCCCCAGACAGGGAACTATGGCTACACCTTC.

V gene TRBV13 combines with J gene TRBJ1-5; D gene ambiguous. V lost 5 bases to trimming and J lost 4 bases, with 6 bases between them. This CDR3 has 12 amino acids. CDR1 and CDR2 from the germline V gene are PRHDT and FYEKMQ (reference sequence). CDR3 in amino acids: CASSTKNQPQHF. For the CDR3, the DNA is TGTGCCAGCAGCACCAAAAATCAGCCCCAGCATTTT.

This clone came up a few times. V gene TRBV27 combines with J gene TRBJ1-4, with a tentative D call TRBD1 (6 bases). CDR1 is MNHEY and CDR2 is SMNVEV in the germline V gene (reference sequence). The CDR3 has 15 residues. Deletions cut 4 bases from V and 7 bases from J, with 16 bases between. The CDR3 bases are TGTGCCAGCAGTTCCACTTGGGGGCGGGGTGAAAAACTGTTTTTT. Its protein product is CASSSTWGRGEKLFF. The full variable domain, its missing parts supplied by reference TRBV27 and TRBJ1-4, is EAQVTQNPRYLITVTGKKLTVTCSQNMNHEYMSWYRQDPGLGLRQIYYSMNVEVTDKGDVPEGYKVSRKEKRNFPLILESPSPNQTSLYFCASSSTWGRGEKLFFGSGTQLSVL.

The chain combines TRBV3-1 (or the pseudogene TRBV3-2) with TRBJ2-4, with D hard to call. This CDR3 has 15 amino acids. CDR1 is LGHDT and CDR2 is YNNKEL in the germline V gene (reference sequence). V was cut by 1 base and J by 0 bases, with 7 bases left in between. The CDR3 sequence is CASSQVGIAKNIQYF. The CDR3 coding sequence is TGTGCCAGCAGCCAAGTGGGAATAGCCAAAAACATTCAGTACTTC.

This clone appeared a single time. V gene TRBV7-6 combines with J gene TRBJ2-1; 11 nucleotides agree with TRBD2. The CDR3 totals 15 residues. In germline, CDR1 is SGHVS, CDR2 FNYEAQ. J lost 5 bases, V lost 3 bases, and 3 bases had no gene match. CDR3 protein: CASSFIAGGHNEQFF. CDR3 DNA sequence: TGTGCCAGCAGCTTCATAGCGGGGGGGCACAATGAGCAGTTCTTC.

The V and J genes are TRBV7-9 and TRBJ2-1; no reliable D call. The CDR3 has 16 residues. Trimming stripped 1 base from V and 5 bases from J, with 15 bases between. Germline lookup yields CDR1 SEHNR and CDR2 FQNEAQ (reference sequence). CDR3 sequence reads: CASSLGFFISDNEQFF. CDR3 DNA: TGTGCCAGCAGCTTAGGGTTTTTCATAAGCGACAATGAGCAGTTCTTC.

The chain recombines TRBV29-1 with TRBJ2-1, with no clear D. The V end was cut by 0 bases, the J end by 7 bases, with 10 bases between. Germline lookup yields CDR1 SQVTM and CDR2 ANQGSEA. This CDR3 contains 13 residues. In nucleotides, the CDR3 is TGCAGCGTTGAAGACAGCGAAGGTAATGAGCAGTTCTTC. The encoded protein is CSVEDSEGNEQFF.

The rearrangement links TRBV7-2 to TRBJ1-5; D may be TRBD1 (6 bases). Trimming removed 1 base from V and 5 bases from J, with 9 bases in between. Per germline, CDR1 SGHTA and CDR2 FQGNSA. The CDR3 runs 14 residues. The chain's CDR3 is CASSLVQGDQPQHF. In DNA, the CDR3 is TGTGCCAGCAGCTTAGTACAGGGAGATCAGCCCCAGCATTTT.

This clone has just one count. The chain links TRBV2 to TRBJ2-2, with D perhaps matching TRBD2 (5 bases). From germline, CDR1 is SNHLY and CDR2 FYNNEI. Deletions cut 2 bases from V and 1 base from J, with 20 bases between. The CDR3 has 19 residues. CDR3 sequence: CASSELRLVGLKNTGELFF. The CDR3 DNA sequence: TGTGCCAGCAGTGAACTTCGCCTCGTAGGACTGAAGAACACCGGGGAGCTGTTTTTT.

The chain employs TRBV2 and TRBJ2-5; D may match TRBD1 or TRBD2 (6 bases each). CDR3 length equals 16 residues. Trimming left V 0 bases short and J 1 base short, with 12 bases between. CDR1 and CDR2 (germline): SNHLY, FYNNEI. In nucleotides, the CDR3 is TGTGCCAGCAGTGAAGCGGGGGGCAGATCCCAAGAGACCCAGTACTTC. Its translation: CASSEAGGRSQETQYF.

V usage is TRBV18 and J usage is TRBJ1-4; D not certain. CDR1 is KGHSH, CDR2 LQKENI, per germline. CDR3 length equals 14 residues. Trimming shortened V by 3 bases and J by 8 bases, and 13 bases separated the two germline ends. The CDR3, as DNA: TGTGCCAGCTCACCGGATCTTTTAGGGGAAAAACTGTTTTTT. Residues: CASSPDLLGEKLFF.

J is TRBJ2-7 and V is TRBV7-2, with TRBD1 identical over 11 bases. Trimming took 4 bases from V and 3 from J; bases not matched to a gene: 2. The CDR3 loop spans 14 amino acids. Germline V gene lookup returns CDR1 SGHTA and CDR2 FQGNSA. CDR3 region: CASSSGTGGYEQYF. The CDR3 DNA reads as TGTGCCAGCAGCTCCGGGACAGGGGGCTACGAGCAGTACTTC.

The chain couples TRBV27 to TRBJ2-1, with D perhaps TRBD1 (6 bases). Germline V gene data show CDR1 as MNHEY and CDR2 as SMNVEV (reference sequence). V was clipped by 1 base and J by 4 bases, with 8 bases between them. This CDR3 has 14 amino acids. The CDR3 nucleotides are TGTGCCAGCAGTTTATACAGGGTTTACAATGAGCAGTTCTTC. Translated: CASSLYRVYNEQFF.

This chain links TRBV12-3 or TRBV12-4 with TRBJ1-1, with 7 bases identical to TRBD1. This CDR3 spans 13 amino acids. J gave up 7 bases and V 2 bases, and 4 bases lay outside the gene matches. The CDR3 here is CASSLRDSLEAFF. CDR3 nucleotides: TGTGCCAGCAGTTTACGGGACAGCCTTGAAGCTTTCTTT.

V is TRBV18 and J is TRBJ2-7; D is unresolved. The germline V gene encodes CDR1 KGHSH and CDR2 LQKENI. Trimming pared 3 bases from V and 4 bases from J, leaving 13 bases between. The CDR3 consists of 14 residues. This chain's CDR3 is CASSPATVEYEQYF. The DNA for the CDR3 is TGTGCCAGCTCACCCGCAACGGTCGAATACGAGCAGTACTTC.